The sequence of this T cell receptor (beta chain) was determined in a study of T cell repertoires in cytomegalovirus infection. The V gene's germline CDR1 is MNHEY and CDR2 SMNVEV (reference sequence). V lost 0 bases and J 7 bases, leaving 9 bases between the germline ends. This CDR3 is 13 amino acids long. MiXCR, run by TCRdb on the reads, gives a single entry per CDR3 protein. In the table there are roughly 920,000 distinct CDR3 sequences, 25% to 40% of which are singletons. Remarks on this clonotype: Its target is not known.

The sequence derives from a human donor in good health (CMV status not recorded). Some clones in this sample may be carry-over from other donors' samples. The chain uses TRBV27 and TRBJ1-2, with no clear D. The sample was cultured CD8+ T cells from PBMCs, taken from culture after CMV antigen stimulation. CDR3 sequence (DNA): TGTGCCAGCAGTTTATCAGGGTCGGCTGGCTACACCTTC. Translating it yields CASSLSGSAGYTF.